This T cell receptor beta chain was profiled in a study of T-cell memory formation after mild COVID-19. TCRdb re-called the 5' RACE reads with MiXCR, one entry per CDR3 protein. The sample lists 430,000 or so distinct CDR3 sequences, roughly 25% occurring once. A few counts support this clonotype. The antigen is unknown. Study observations and caveats: CD4+ bias marked clones expanding day 15 to 37, unlike balanced contracting clones.

Germline values: CDR1 SEHNR, CDR2 FQNEAQ (reference sequence). V was cut by 0 bases and J by 4 bases, with 14 bases left in between. The length of the CDR3 is 16 residues. The rearrangement uses TRBV7-9 and TRBJ2-3; D uncertain. Sequenced input: PBMCs or a T cell subset sorted from them (not recorded which). This receptor was obtained from an adult woman who had mild COVID-19 (a few samples of this study predate the infection). Cell type and time point are not known. The CDR3 spells CASSLAGFKVADTQYF. The DNA of the CDR3 is TGTGCCAGCAGCTTAGCGGGGTTTAAGGTCGCAGATACGCAGTATTTT. Drawing the rest from reference TRBV7-9 and TRBJ2-3, the complete variable domain is DTGVSQNPRHKITKRGQNVTFRCDPISEHNRLYWYRQTLGQGPEFLTYFQNEAQLEKSRLLSDRFSAERPKGSFSTLEIQRTEQGDSAMYLCASSLAGFKVADTQYFGPGTRLTVL.